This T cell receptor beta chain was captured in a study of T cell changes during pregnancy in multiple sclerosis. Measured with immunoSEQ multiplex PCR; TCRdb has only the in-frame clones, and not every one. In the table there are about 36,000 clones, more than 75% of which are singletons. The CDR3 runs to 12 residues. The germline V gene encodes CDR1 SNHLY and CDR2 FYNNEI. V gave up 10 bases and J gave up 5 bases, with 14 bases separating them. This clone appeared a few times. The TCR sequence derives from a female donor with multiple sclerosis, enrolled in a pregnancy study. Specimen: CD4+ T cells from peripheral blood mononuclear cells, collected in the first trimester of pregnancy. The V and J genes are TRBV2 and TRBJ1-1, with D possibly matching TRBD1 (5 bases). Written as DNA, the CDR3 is TGTGCCATACGTCGGGGGGAGACTGAAGCTTTCTTT. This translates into CAIRRGETEAFF.